This TCR beta chain was identified during a study of blood T cell repertoires in COVID-19. For the study at large: Acute-phase and convalescent COVID-19 samples originated in the United States, Italy and Spain. T cells, B-cell-depleted T cells, or PBMCs supplied cDNA or gDNA.

Methods used by the authors: Nucleated cell counts were estimated from reference gene primer amplification. Data came from immunoSEQ multiplex PCR; TCRdb stores just in-frame clones and leaves some out. V, J and clone size are those of that table, while D and trimming were read from the DNA. The sample has about 23,000 clones, more than 80% seen once; the top ten hold under 20%. J was trimmed by 4 bases and V by 7 bases; bases with no gene match: 12. The CDR3 is 16 residues long. Germline values: CDR1 KGHDR, CDR2 SFDVKD. Sample: peripheral blood. V is TRBV24-1 and J is TRBJ1-2, with 9 bases identical to TRBD1. The TCR sequence derives from a human donor in a cohort sampled during active COVID-19. The CDR3 loop reads CATSTLGQGISYGYTF. CDR3 bases: TGTGCCACCAGCACCTTGGGACAGGGTATAAGCTATGGCTACACCTTC.